Shown below are 18 T cell receptor beta chains from a single sample sequenced in a study of control samples from healthy donors and cancer patients. Some clones are missing from TCRdb's copy, which holds only in-frame ones; the method was immunoSEQ multiplex PCR. The sample contains about 120,000 clones, about 88% of which appear only once. The sample was blood. Receptor source: a woman in her sixties or seventies in good health.

J is TRBJ1-2 and V is TRBV2; D not resolved. Germline values: CDR1 SNHLY, CDR2 FYNNEI. Deletions cut 6 bases from V and 4 bases from J, with 9 bases between. The CDR3 spans 12 residues. The CDR3 is CASRGSGYGYTF. CDR3 sequence (DNA): TGTGCCAGCAGGGGAAGCGGCTATGGCTACACCTTC.

The V and J genes are TRBV19 and TRBJ2-5, with 11 bases lining up with TRBD2. CDR1 and CDR2 from the germline V gene are LNHDA and SQIVND (reference sequence). The CDR3 contains 18 residues. V shed 1 base and J 0 bases; nucleotides not matched to a gene: 7. The CDR3 region is CASSIGPSGGSYQETQYF. The CDR3 coding sequence is TGTGCCAGTAGTATAGGCCCTAGCGGGGGGTCGTACCAAGAGACCCAGTACTTC.

The chain links TRBV24-1 to TRBJ1-5; no clear D. The germline CDR1 and CDR2 sequences are KGHDR and SFDVKD. V lost 0 bases and J 2 bases, leaving 10 bases between the germline ends. The CDR3 spans 16 residues. The CDR3 sequence: CATSDLPPGGNQPQHF. The CDR3 DNA reads TGTGCCACCAGTGATTTGCCCCCGGGAGGCAATCAGCCCCAGCATTTT.

The J gene is TRBJ1-2, the V gene TRBV4-1; maybe TRBD1 (6 bases). Germline-derived CDR1 and CDR2 are MGHRA and YSYEKL. The CDR3 loop spans 15 amino acids. V shed 3 bases and J shed 11 bases, with 22 bases lying between them. CDR3 in amino acids: CASSQTLDRRWGYTF. As DNA, the CDR3 is TGCGCCAGCAGCCAGACACTCGACAGGCGCTGGGGGTACACCTTC.

The table lists this clone with a count of one. The chain couples TRBV7-9 to TRBJ1-6, with unresolved D. This CDR3 contains 15 residues. The V and J ends lost 0 bases and 3 bases respectively, with 6 bases between them. Germline assignment: CDR1 SEHNR and CDR2 FQNEAQ (reference sequence). In DNA, the CDR3 is TGTGCCAGCAGCTTAGCCGACGGCTATAATTCACCCCTCCACTTT. Its protein product is CASSLADGYNSPLHF.

The CDR3 DNA reads TGCGCCAGCAGCTTGGCAGGCGGGGGGGCAACAGATACGCAGTATTTT. The encoded protein is CASSLAGGGATDTQYF. This chain joins TRBV5-1 and TRBJ2-3; 9 bases align to TRBD2. The germline CDR1 and CDR2 sequences are SGHRS and YFSETQ. V shed 0 bases and J 3 bases; nucleotides not matched to a gene: 5. The CDR3 length is 16 residues.

This chain joins TRBV7-2 and TRBJ1-2; D may be TRBD1 (5 bases). The CDR3 is made up of 14 amino acids. The germline gives CDR1 SGHTA, CDR2 FQGNSA. Between the trimmed V and J ends, which lost 3 bases and 4 bases, there was a span of 12 bases. This CDR3 is CASSFGGEVYGYTF. The DNA of the CDR3 is TGTGCCAGCAGCTTCGGGGGGGAAGTCTATGGCTACACCTTC. Full variable domain (missing parts from reference TRBV7-2 and TRBJ1-2): GAGVSQSPSNKVTEKGKDVELRCDPISGHTALYWYRQSLGQGLEFLIYFQGNSAPDKSGLPSDRFSAERTGGSVSTLTIQRTQQEDSAVYLCASSFGGEVYGYTFGSGTRLTVV.

This chain's CDR3 is CASTGGQGSHEQFF. CDR3 DNA sequence: TGTGCCAGCACGGGGGGACAGGGTTCCCATGAGCAGTTCTTC. The rearrangement links TRBV7-9 to TRBJ2-1; 9 nucleotides line up with TRBD1. V lost 7 bases, J lost 8 bases, and 9 bases stayed unmatched. The CDR3 has 14 amino acids. Germline lookup yields CDR1 SEHNR and CDR2 FQNEAQ (reference sequence).

The V and J genes are TRBV11-1 and TRBJ1-1; D gene ambiguous. The V end was cut by 6 bases, the J end by 0 bases, with 14 bases between. The V gene's germline CDR1 is SGHAT and CDR2 FQDESV (reference sequence). The CDR3 contains 15 residues. CDR3 amino acids: CASSPPSSLNTEAFF. The DNA of the CDR3 is TGTGCCAGCAGTCCCCCTAGTTCTCTGAACACTGAAGCTTTCTTT.

The chain employs TRBV19 and TRBJ1-3; D unresolved. Germline-derived CDR1 and CDR2 are LNHDA and SQIVND (reference sequence). V dropped 1 base and J dropped 2 bases, with 3 bases sitting between them. The CDR3 has 13 amino acids. DNA of the CDR3: TGTGCCAGTAGTATAGGGGCTGGAAACACCATATATTTT. This codes for CASSIGAGNTIYF.

The J gene is TRBJ1-5, the V gene TRBV2; D is uncertain. Germline V CDR1 and CDR2: SNHLY, FYNNEI. The CDR3 totals 15 residues. The V end was cut by 7 bases, the J end by 2 bases, with 15 bases between. As DNA, the CDR3 is TGTGCCAGCATTGTAGACCGGGCCGGCAATCAGCCCCAGCATTTT. Translation gives CASIVDRAGNQPQHF.

The chain couples TRBV7-8 to TRBJ2-7; weak D call: TRBD1 (8 bases). CDR3 length: 17 residues. In germline, CDR1 is SGHVS, CDR2 FQNEAQ. Trimming took 3 bases from V and 2 from J, leaving 20 bases between them. This CDR3 reads CASSLDRVVAGTYEQYF. The CDR3 nucleotides read TGTGCCAGCAGCTTGGACAGGGTAGTAGCGGGTACCTACGAGCAGTACTTC.

A single count supports this clone. The CDR3 loop reads CASNYIQNEKLFF. CDR3 coding DNA: TGTGCCAGCAACTACATCCAGAATGAAAAACTGTTTTTT. V gene TRBV6-5 combines with J gene TRBJ1-4; no clear D. CDR3 length: 13 amino acids. Germline V CDR1 and CDR2: MNHEY, SVGAGI. The V end lost 7 bases, the J end lost 5 bases, and 11 bases lay between the germline ends.

The chain has TRBV7-2 and TRBJ1-2; D possibly corresponds to TRBD1 (5 bases). Germline V gene lookup returns CDR1 SGHTA and CDR2 FQGNSA. The CDR3 spans 15 residues. V gave up 2 bases and J gave up 6 bases, with 16 bases separating them. The CDR3 DNA reads TGTGCCAGCAGCTTATCCGTCAGGGACGGAGATGGCTACACCTTC. It translates to CASSLSVRDGDGYTF.

CDR3 region: CTARDTGELFF. DNA of the CDR3: TGCACCGCGAGGGACACCGGGGAGCTGTTTTTT. The chain joins TRBV29-1 to TRBJ2-2, with D possibly matching TRBD2 (5 bases). CDR1 and CDR2 (germline): SQVTM, ANQGSEA. The CDR3 is made up of 11 amino acids.

This rearrangement joins TRBV4-3 to TRBJ1-2; TRBD1 matches at 9 bases. V lost 0 bases, J lost 4 bases, and 6 bases stayed unmatched. This CDR3 has 16 amino acids. Germline V gene sequence: CDR1 LGHNA, CDR2 YSLEER. The CDR3 region has the DNA TGCGCCAGCAGCCAAGATAGGGGGACAGGGCCCTATGGCTACACCTTC. This gives the protein CASSQDRGTGPYGYTF.

This chain links TRBV6-6 with TRBJ1-5; TRBD1 matches 7 bases. The V segment lost 6 bases and the J segment 0 bases; nucleotides outside the gene matches: 2. The CDR3 is 14 residues long. CDR1 and CDR2 from the germline V gene are MNHNY and SVGAGI (reference sequence). CDR3 residues: CASSDRDSNQPQHF. CDR3 nucleotides: TGTGCCAGCAGCGACAGGGATAGCAATCAGCCCCAGCATTTT.

The chain links TRBV29-1 to TRBJ2-3; 11 bases are a match to TRBD2. Looked up from germline, CDR1 is SQVTM and CDR2 is ANQGSEA. This CDR3 comprises 16 residues. Trimming took 1 base from V and 1 from J; bases not matched to a gene: 4. The CDR3 reads CSVEGGLAGGTDTQYF. In DNA, the CDR3 is TGCAGCGTTGAAGGCGGACTAGCGGGCGGCACAGATACGCAGTATTTT.